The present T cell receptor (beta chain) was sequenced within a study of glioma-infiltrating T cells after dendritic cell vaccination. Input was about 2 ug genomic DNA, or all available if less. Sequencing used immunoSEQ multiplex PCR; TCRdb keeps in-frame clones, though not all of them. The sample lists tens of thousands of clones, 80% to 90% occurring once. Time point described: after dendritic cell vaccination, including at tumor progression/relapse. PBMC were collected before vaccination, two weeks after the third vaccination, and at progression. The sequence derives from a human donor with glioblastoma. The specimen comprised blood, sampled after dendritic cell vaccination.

In nucleotides, the CDR3 is TGTGCCAGTAGTATTGGGCAGGGGTTTGGTCAGCCCCAGCATTTT. It specifies CASSIGQGFGQPQHF. The chain employs TRBV19 and TRBJ1-5, with a weak D call TRBD1 (6 bases). The V end was cut by 3 bases, the J end by 6 bases, with 15 bases between. This CDR3 spans 15 amino acids. Germline lookup yields CDR1 LNHDA and CDR2 SQIVND (reference sequence). Full variable domain (remainder filled in from reference TRBV19 and TRBJ1-5): DGGITQSPKYLFRKEGQNVTLSCEQNLNHDAMYWYRQDPGQGLRLIYYSQIVNDFQKGDIAEGYSVSREKKESFPLTVTSAQKNPTAFYLCASSIGQGFGQPQHFGDGTRLSIL.